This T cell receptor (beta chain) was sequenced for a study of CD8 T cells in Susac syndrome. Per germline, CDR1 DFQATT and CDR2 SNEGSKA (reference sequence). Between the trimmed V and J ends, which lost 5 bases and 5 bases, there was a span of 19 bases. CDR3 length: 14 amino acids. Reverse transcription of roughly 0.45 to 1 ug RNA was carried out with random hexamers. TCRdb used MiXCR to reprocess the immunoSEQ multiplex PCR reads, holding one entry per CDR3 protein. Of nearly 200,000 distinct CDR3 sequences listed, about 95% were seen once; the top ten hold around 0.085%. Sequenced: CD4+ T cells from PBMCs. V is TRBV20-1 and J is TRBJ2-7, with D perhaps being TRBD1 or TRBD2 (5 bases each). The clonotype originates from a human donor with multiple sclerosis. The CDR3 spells CSAFDRDPIHEQYF. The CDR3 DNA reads TGCAGTGCTTTCGACCGGGACCCAATCCACGAGCAGTACTTC.